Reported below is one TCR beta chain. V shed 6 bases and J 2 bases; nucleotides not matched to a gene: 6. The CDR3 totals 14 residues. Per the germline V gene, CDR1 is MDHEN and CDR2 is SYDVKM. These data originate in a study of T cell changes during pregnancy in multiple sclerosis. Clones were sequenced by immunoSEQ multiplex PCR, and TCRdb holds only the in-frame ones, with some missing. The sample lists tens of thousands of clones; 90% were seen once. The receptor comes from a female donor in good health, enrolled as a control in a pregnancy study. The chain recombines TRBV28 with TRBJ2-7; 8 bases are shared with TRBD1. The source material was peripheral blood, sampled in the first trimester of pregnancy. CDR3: CASRPRQGTYEQYF. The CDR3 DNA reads TGTGCCAGCAGGCCTCGACAGGGGACCTACGAGCAGTACTTC.